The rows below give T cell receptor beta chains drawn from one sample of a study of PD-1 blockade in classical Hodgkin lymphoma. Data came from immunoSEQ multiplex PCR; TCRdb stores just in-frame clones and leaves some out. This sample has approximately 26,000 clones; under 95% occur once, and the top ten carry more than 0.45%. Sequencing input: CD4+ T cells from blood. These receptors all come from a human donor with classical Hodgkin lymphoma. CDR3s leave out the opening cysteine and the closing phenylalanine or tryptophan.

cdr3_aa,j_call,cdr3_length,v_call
SARSTDTQY,TRBJ2-3,9,TRBV20-1
ANSEQAHSNQPQH,TRBJ1-5,13,TRBV6-1
ASSRSGGGYNEQF,TRBJ2-1,13,TRBV7-2
ASGGGPDIQY,TRBJ2-4,10,TRBV6-1
ASGAYVRGGYGYT,TRBJ1-2,13,TRBV5-6
ASRPDTYNEQF,TRBJ2-1,11,TRBV10-2
ASSLETGGYYNEQF,TRBJ2-1,14,TRBV5-4
ASSPGQGEGYEQY,TRBJ2-7,13,TRBV18
ASSPEEGRADTQY,TRBJ2-3,13,TRBV5-1
ASSELAGALDYGYT,TRBJ1-2,14,TRBV6-1
ASSPGGRLITGELF,TRBJ2-2,14,TRBV18
ASSERAEAYGYT,TRBJ1-2,12,TRBV6-1
SVGGSGQETQY,TRBJ2-5,11,TRBV29-1
ATLKPRGQDYGYT,TRBJ1-2,13,TRBV6-5
ASSPQGTNQPQH,TRBJ1-5,12,TRBV18
ASSGRLEGGED,TRBJ2-7,11,TRBV6-1
ASSPEKLYGYT,TRBJ1-2,11,TRBV7-2
ASSLDRGRSYGYT,TRBJ1-2,13,TRBV5-4
ASSTLGGDRGRRNTQY,TRBJ2-3,16,TRBV11-2
ASSYPGGANYGYT,TRBJ1-2,13,TRBV6-6
ASSSALRTGFAF,TRBJ1-1,12,TRBV7-2
ASSLYGLSSYEQY,TRBJ2-7,13,TRBV5-6
AIKGQALTEAF,TRBJ1-1,11,TRBV10-3
ASSIDVTEAF,TRBJ1-1,10,TRBV19
ASSLESGSYEQY,TRBJ2-7,12,TRBV5-1
SVIRDRAGGYT,TRBJ1-2,11,TRBV29-1
ASSYDATNEKLF,TRBJ1-4,12,TRBV5-1
ASSPQEHRGAV,TRBJ2-2,11,TRBV6-4
ASSPREGGLGRNTIY,TRBJ1-3,15,TRBV23-1
ASSPNTGGKINEQF,TRBJ2-1,14,TRBV7-3